The 18 T cell receptor beta chains below come from one sample, sequenced in a study of CD8+ T cells in alopecia areata. Extracted from the samples, RNA was reverse transcribed into cDNA to serve as the sequencing template. This table comes from immunoSEQ multiplex PCR, and its TCRdb copy is limited to in-frame clones, with some not included. The sample holds about 120,000 clones, around 56% seen once. Treatment denoted: oral pan-JAK inhibitor, 5-10 mg twice daily. Sequencing used CD4+ T cells sorted from blood, obtained at week 4, from a patient treated with tofacitinib. These receptors were obtained from a human donor with alopecia areata.

The J gene is TRBJ1-6, the V gene TRBV19; D not certain. The V gene's germline CDR1 is LNHDA and CDR2 SQIVND (reference sequence). This CDR3 region has 13 residues. Trimming removed 6 bases at V and 10 bases at J, with 13 bases between. The CDR3 spells CASRTSFNSPLHF. For the CDR3, the DNA is TGTGCCAGTAGGACCTCTTTTAACTCACCCCTCCACTTT.

The sample holds a few counts of this clone. The chain has TRBV5-6 and TRBJ1-2, with 7 nucleotides matching TRBD1. This CDR3 is built from 16 residues. Trimming cost V 4 bases and J 2 bases; bases outside gene matches: 11. CDR1 is SGHDT and CDR2 is YYEEEE in the germline V gene. CDR3 coding DNA: TGTGCCAGCAGCCGGGACAGCGAAGTCCCCAACTATGGCTACACCTTC. Translated: CASSRDSEVPNYGYTF.

This chain connects TRBV7-9 to TRBJ2-6; D may be TRBD1 or TRBD2 (5 bases each). V was shortened by 5 bases and J by 0 bases, with 11 bases between the two germline ends. This CDR3 has 16 amino acids. Germline V gives CDR1 SEHNR, CDR2 FQNEAQ (reference sequence). The CDR3 sequence: CASSLGRYSGANVLTF. Here the CDR3 DNA reads TGTGCCAGCAGCCTGGGACGGTACTCTGGGGCCAACGTCCTGACTTTC.

The chain carries TRBV30 and TRBJ1-3; D unresolved. Germline V CDR1 and CDR2: GTSNPN, SVGIG (reference sequence). V lost 0 bases and J lost 3, with 15 bases in between. The CDR3 runs 16 residues. For the CDR3, the DNA is TGTGCCTGGAGTGTACTAAGGTCCGACGGTGGAAACACCATATATTTT. It specifies CAWSVLRSDGGNTIYF.

The V gene is TRBV29-1, the J gene TRBJ1-1; possible D gene TRBD1, 5 bases. The germline V gene encodes CDR1 SQVTM and CDR2 ANQGSEA. V was cut by 8 bases and J by 1 base, with 14 bases left in between. The length of the CDR3 is 13 residues. DNA of the CDR3: TGCAGCTTCTTGTCAGGGAAGAACACTGAAGCTTTCTTT. The encoded protein is CSFLSGKNTEAFF.

The gene calls are TRBV27 and TRBJ2-5, with 10 positions matching TRBD1. The germline V gene has CDR1 MNHEY and CDR2 SMNVEV (reference sequence). The CDR3 totals 15 residues. V lost 3 bases to trimming and J lost 5 bases; unmatched junction nucleotides: 6. The CDR3 loop reads CASSFPGQGLETQYF. The CDR3 DNA is TGTGCCAGCAGTTTCCCGGGACAGGGGTTGGAGACCCAGTACTTC.

This clone was detected a few times. J is TRBJ2-6 and V is TRBV25-1; possibly TRBD1 for D (6 bases). The CDR3 totals 17 residues. The germline V gene encodes CDR1 MGHDK and CDR2 SYGVNS. The V end lost 5 bases, the J end lost 4 bases, and 18 bases lay between the germline ends. This CDR3 is CASSPHGLGAGANVLTF. CDR3 bases: TGTGCCAGCAGTCCACATGGACTGGGGGCGGGGGCCAACGTCCTGACTTTC.

This clone was counted between two and nine times. The V call is TRBV19, the J call TRBJ1-2, with D possibly TRBD1 on 5 matching bases. This CDR3 has 15 residues. Deletions cut 5 bases from V and 4 bases from J, with 17 bases between. The germline gives CDR1 LNHDA, CDR2 SQIVND (reference sequence). CDR3 DNA sequence: TGTGCCAGTAGTTCCATCGGGGGAGGCACCTATGGCTACACCTTC. Encoded protein: CASSSIGGGTYGYTF.

This chain connects TRBV7-2 to TRBJ1-6; weak D call: TRBD1 (6 bases). V lost 2 bases and J lost 9, with 20 bases in between. Germline assignment: CDR1 SGHTA and CDR2 FQGNSA. This CDR3 region has 17 residues. The CDR3 here is CASSLFLRRGGGSPLHF. The CDR3, as DNA: TGTGCCAGCAGCTTATTTCTCCGCAGGGGAGGGGGTTCACCCCTCCACTTT. The full variable domain, its missing parts supplied by reference TRBV7-2 and TRBJ1-6, is GAGVSQSPSNKVTEKGKDVELRCDPISGHTALYWYRQSLGQGLEFLIYFQGNSAPDKSGLPSDRFSAERTGGSVSTLTIQRTQQEDSAVYLCASSLFLRRGGGSPLHFGNGTRLTVT.

V usage is TRBV29-1 and J usage is TRBJ1-5, with TRBD1 matching over 8 bases. The CDR3 consists of 13 residues. Germline lookup yields CDR1 SQVTM and CDR2 ANQGSEA. V trimming: 4 bases; J trimming: 4 bases; junction bases outside the gene matches: 3. This CDR3 is CSVGGQVNQPQHF. The CDR3 coding sequence is TGCAGCGTTGGGGGACAGGTAAATCAGCCCCAGCATTTT.

In its sample, this clone was seen a few times. The V call is TRBV28, the J call TRBJ1-5, with TRBD1 matching 11 bases. Germline CDR1 is MDHEN and CDR2 is SYDVKM. This CDR3 has 17 residues. The trim removed 3 bases at V and 2 bases at J, leaving 6 bases unmatched. CDR3 sequence: CASSFLWGQGGNQPQHF. The CDR3 coding sequence is TGTGCCAGCAGTTTCCTCTGGGGACAGGGGGGCAATCAGCCCCAGCATTTT.

V and J are TRBV10-3 and TRBJ2-5; the match to TRBD1 covers 7 bases. With 8 bases clipped from V and 2 bases from J, the junction kept 8 bases outside the gene matches. The CDR3 loop spans 14 amino acids. The germline CDR1 and CDR2 sequences are ENHRY and SYGVKD. The CDR3 sequence is CAIGTGQLQETQYF. The CDR3 bases are TGTGCCATCGGCACGGGACAGCTACAAGAGACCCAGTACTTC.

Of note for this clone: This sample includes further DNA sequences coding for the same CDR3. The V call is TRBV30, the J call TRBJ1-1; perhaps TRBD1 as D (6 bases). This CDR3 comprises 13 residues. Trimming took off 2 bases at V and 5 bases at J, with 12 bases between the two ends. Germline loops: CDR1 GTSNPN, CDR2 SVGIG (reference sequence). Here the CDR3 reads CAWSRGAGTEAFF. CDR3 bases: TGTGCCTGGAGTAGGGGGGCTGGGACTGAAGCTTTCTTT.

There are a few counts of this clone. The rearrangement joins TRBV7-8 to TRBJ1-1, with 9 nucleotides matching TRBD1. The CDR3 covers 15 residues. V was clipped by 6 bases and J by 3 bases; unmatched bases: 8. Germline loops: CDR1 SGHVS, CDR2 FQNEAQ. The CDR3 protein is CASRSRTGADTEAFF. The CDR3 DNA follows: TGTGCCAGCAGGTCTAGGACAGGGGCCGACACTGAAGCTTTCTTT.

This chain connects TRBV7-6 to TRBJ2-7; TRBD2 matches 11 bases. The CDR3 extends over 18 amino acids. V trimming: 5 bases; J trimming: 2 bases; junction bases outside the gene matches: 14. CDR1 is SGHVS and CDR2 is FNYEAQ in the germline V gene. The CDR3 reads CASSTHRGTSGRTYEQYF. The CDR3 DNA sequence: TGTGCCAGCAGCACACATCGAGGGACTAGCGGAAGAACCTACGAGCAGTACTTC.

This clone was recorded once. The gene calls are TRBV30 and TRBJ1-5; D perhaps matches TRBD1 (6 bases). The germline gives CDR1 GTSNPN, CDR2 SVGIG (reference sequence). The CDR3 covers 15 residues. Trimming removed 3 bases at V and 2 bases at J, with 14 bases between. The CDR3 sequence: CAWRQTGNGNQPQHF. The CDR3 coding sequence is TGTGCCTGGAGACAAACAGGGAATGGCAATCAGCCCCAGCATTTT.

This clone has just a few counts. The gene calls are TRBV5-8 and TRBJ2-7; 9 positions agree with TRBD1. The V segment lost 6 bases and the J segment 3 bases; nucleotides outside the gene matches: 10. This CDR3 has 15 amino acids. Per germline, CDR1 SGHTS and CDR2 YDEGEE. In DNA, the CDR3 is TGTGCCAGCACCCGTCGACAGGGGGTCATCTACGAGCAGTACTTC. Amino acid sequence: CASTRRQGVIYEQYF.

The chain uses TRBV10-3 and TRBJ1-3; 8 bases line up with TRBD1. The J segment lost 5 bases and the V segment lost 2 bases, leaving 5 bases of the junction unmatched. The V gene's germline CDR1 is ENHRY and CDR2 SYGVKD. This CDR3 has 15 residues. The CDR3 region has the DNA TGTGCCATCAGTGAGCCATCAGGGGGCCGAAACACCATATATTTT. Its translation is CAISEPSGGRNTIYF.